This TCR beta chain stems from a study of T cell responses to AZD1222 COVID-19 vaccine. The data were produced by immunoSEQ multiplex PCR, yet TCRdb's version contains in-frame clones alone and is incomplete. The sample contains 150,000 to 170,000 clones, approximately 87% of which appear only once. The CDR3 has 16 amino acids. CDR1 and CDR2 (germline): SGHRS, YFSETQ. Trimming stripped 2 bases from V and 5 bases from J, with 19 bases between. The receptor was derived from an adult in good health. The chain combines TRBV5-1 with TRBJ2-5, with a possible D match to TRBD1 (6 bases). The specimen comprised peripheral blood, sampled on day 0 of MenACWY control vaccination. The CDR3 sequence is CASSLGNSGDGETQYF. The CDR3 DNA sequence: TGCGCCAGCAGCTTAGGGAATTCAGGGGATGGGGAGACCCAGTACTTC. The complete variable domain, with remaining parts taken from reference TRBV5-1 and TRBJ2-5, reads KAGVTQTPRYLIKTRGQQVTLSCSPISGHRSVSWYQQTPGQGLQFLFEYFSETQRNKGNFPGRFSGRQFSNSRSEMNVSTLELGDSALYLCASSLGNSGDGETQYFGPGTRLLVL.